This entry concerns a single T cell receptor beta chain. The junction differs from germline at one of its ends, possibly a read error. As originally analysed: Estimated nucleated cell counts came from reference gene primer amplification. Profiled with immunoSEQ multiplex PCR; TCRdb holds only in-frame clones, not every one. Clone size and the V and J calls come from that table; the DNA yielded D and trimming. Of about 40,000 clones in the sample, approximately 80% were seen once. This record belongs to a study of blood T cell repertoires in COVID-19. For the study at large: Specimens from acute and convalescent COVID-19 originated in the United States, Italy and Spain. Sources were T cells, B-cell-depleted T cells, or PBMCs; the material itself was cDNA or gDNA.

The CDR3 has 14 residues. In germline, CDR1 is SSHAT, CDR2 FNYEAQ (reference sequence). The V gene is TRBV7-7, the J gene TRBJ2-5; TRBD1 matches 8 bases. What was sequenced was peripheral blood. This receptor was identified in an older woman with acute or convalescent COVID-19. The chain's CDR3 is CASSRGQGVETQYF. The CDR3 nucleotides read TGTGCTAGCAGCCGAGGACAGGGAGTAGAGACCCAGTACTTC.